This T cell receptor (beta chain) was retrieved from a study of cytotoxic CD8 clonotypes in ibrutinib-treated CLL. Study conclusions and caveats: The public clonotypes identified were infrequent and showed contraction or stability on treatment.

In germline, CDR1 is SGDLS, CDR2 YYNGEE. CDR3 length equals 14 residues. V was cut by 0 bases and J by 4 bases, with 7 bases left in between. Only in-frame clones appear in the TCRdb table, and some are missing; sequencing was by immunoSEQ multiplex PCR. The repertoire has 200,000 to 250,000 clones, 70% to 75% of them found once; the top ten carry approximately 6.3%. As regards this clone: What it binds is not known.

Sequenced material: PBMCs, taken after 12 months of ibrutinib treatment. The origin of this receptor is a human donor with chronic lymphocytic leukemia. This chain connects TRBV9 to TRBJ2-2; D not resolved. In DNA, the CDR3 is TGTGCCAGCAGCGTAGTAACGTCCACCGGGGAGCTGTTTTTT. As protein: CASSVVTSTGELFF. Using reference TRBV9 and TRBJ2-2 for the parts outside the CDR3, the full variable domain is DSGVTQTPKHLITATGQRVTLRCSPRSGDLSVYWYQQSLDQGLQFLIQYYNGEERAKGNILERFSAQQFPDLHSELNLSSLELGDSALYFCASSVVTSTGELFFGEGSRLTVL.